What follows are 5 T cell receptor beta chains derived from one specimen sequenced in a study of cytotoxic CD8 clonotypes in ibrutinib-treated CLL. TCRdb's table, derived via immunoSEQ multiplex PCR, lists solely in-frame clones and lacks some. The sample gives around 150,000 clones, roughly 77% of which show up once; roughly 2% is in the top ten. Sequencing used PBMCs, obtained after 12 months of ibrutinib treatment. These receptors all stem from a human donor with chronic lymphocytic leukemia.

The CDR3 nucleotides are TGTGCCAGCAGCCTCACCCAGACAGGGGGACAATCTGGGGCCAACGTCCTGACTTTC. Translated: CASSLTQTGGQSGANVLTF. This rearrangement joins TRBV7-3 to TRBJ2-6; 9 nucleotides align to TRBD1. This CDR3 has 19 residues. V lost 5 bases to trimming and J lost 1 base; unmatched junction nucleotides: 12. From germline, CDR1 is SGHTA and CDR2 FQGTGA.

With respect to this clone: A read error may account for a junction end that differs from germline. The gene calls are TRBV9 and TRBJ2-6, with D perhaps being TRBD1 or TRBD2 (6 bases each). The CDR3 contains 17 residues. CDR1 and CDR2 (germline): SGDLS, YYNGEE. CDR3 protein: CARSVGGRVSGANVLTF. The CDR3 DNA follows: TGTGCCCGCAGCGTAGGGGGGCGGGTATCTGGGGCCAACGTCCTGACTTTC.

The rearrangement links TRBV6-6 to TRBJ1-5, with a weak D call TRBD1 (5 bases). The germline V gene encodes CDR1 MNHNY and CDR2 SVGAGI (reference sequence). The CDR3 is 15 residues long. Trimming cost V 9 bases and J 1 base, with 16 bases left between them. CDR3 bases: TGTGCCAGTTCGTCTCAGGGATTGAGCAATCAGCCCCAGCATTTT. Its translation: CASSSQGLSNQPQHF.

In its sample, this clone was seen once. This chain uses TRBV28 with TRBJ1-1, with a tentative D call TRBD1 (5 bases). Germline lookup yields CDR1 MDHEN and CDR2 SYDVKM. This CDR3 is 14 amino acids long. With 3 bases removed from V and 1 base from J, the gap between germline ends came to 9 bases. The DNA for the CDR3 is TGTGCCAGCAGTTTGATAAGGGGGAACACTGAAGCTTTCTTT. Translating gives CASSLIRGNTEAFF. The complete variable domain, with remaining parts taken from reference TRBV28 and TRBJ1-1, reads DVKVTQSSRYLVKRTGEKVFLECVQDMDHENMFWYRQDPGLGLRLIYFSYDVKMKEKGDIPEGYSVSREKKERFSLILESASTNQTSMYLCASSLIRGNTEAFFGQGTRLTVV.

The chain links TRBV27 to TRBJ1-6, with TRBD1 as a possible D gene (5 bases). The CDR3 runs 16 residues. V was shortened by 4 bases and J by 3 bases, with 13 bases between the two germline ends. The V gene's germline CDR1 is MNHEY and CDR2 SMNVEV (reference sequence). The CDR3: CASSYGPQGYNSPLHF. For the CDR3, the DNA is TGTGCCAGCAGTTATGGACCCCAGGGCTATAATTCACCCCTCCACTTT.